What follows describes a single TCR beta chain. Its specificity is not known. The CDR3 is made up of 17 amino acids. V was shortened by 6 bases and J by 3 bases, with 21 bases between the two germline ends. Germline loops: CDR1 MNHNY, CDR2 SVGAGI (reference sequence). A constant-region primer primed TCR beta cDNA synthesis from about 0.45 ug of total RNA. Three nested multiplex PCR rounds, a slightly modified ARM-PCR, produced the libraries for TCR beta. Each of the first two PCR rounds ran about 9 cycles with TRBV1-TRBV30 forward and C-beta reverse primers. TCRdb recomputed calls from the multiplex PCR reads with MiXCR, one row per CDR3 protein. The repertoire consists of 150,000 to 200,000 distinct CDR3 sequences, with approximately 86% occurring once and the leading ten covering about a sixth. Unsorted bulk tissue, roughly 20-32 mg of it, served as the source for co-extraction of RNA and DNA. The study sampled five separate regions from each tumor.

These data belong to a study of tumor-infiltrating lymphocytes in primary liver carcinoma. Across the study: Stage T1-T3 N0M0 tumors spanned about 4.2 to 10 cm.

Whole-study findings and limits: About 7.5-25% of top clones, no more, were shared by all five regions.

This rearrangement joins TRBV6-6 to TRBJ1-5; D ambiguous. The sequencing sample was made of tumor tissue from primary liver carcinoma. The TCR was taken from a man aged 35 to 55 with primary liver carcinoma and hepatitis B virus infection. The CDR3 is CASSPHVDDRFNQPQHF. The DNA of the CDR3 is TGTGCCAGCAGCCCCCATGTGGACGATCGCTTCAATCAGCCCCAGCATTTT.